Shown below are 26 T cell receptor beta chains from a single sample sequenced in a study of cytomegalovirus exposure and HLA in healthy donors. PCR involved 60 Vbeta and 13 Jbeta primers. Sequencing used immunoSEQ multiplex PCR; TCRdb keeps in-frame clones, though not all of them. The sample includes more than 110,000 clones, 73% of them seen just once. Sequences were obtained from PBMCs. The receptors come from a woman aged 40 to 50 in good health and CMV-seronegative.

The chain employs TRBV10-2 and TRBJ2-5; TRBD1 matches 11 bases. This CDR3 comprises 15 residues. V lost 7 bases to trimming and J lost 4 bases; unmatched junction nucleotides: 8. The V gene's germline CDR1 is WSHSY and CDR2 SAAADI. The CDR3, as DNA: TGCGCCAGCAAGCACCCGGGACAGGGGGGAGAGACCCAGTACTTC. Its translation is CASKHPGQGGETQYF.

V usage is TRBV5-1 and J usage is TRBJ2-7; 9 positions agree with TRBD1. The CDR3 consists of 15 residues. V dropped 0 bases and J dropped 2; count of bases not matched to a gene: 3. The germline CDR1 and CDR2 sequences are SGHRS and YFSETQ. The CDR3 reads CASSLGDRVAYEQYF. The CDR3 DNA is TGCGCCAGCAGCTTGGGGGACAGGGTGGCCTACGAGCAGTACTTC.

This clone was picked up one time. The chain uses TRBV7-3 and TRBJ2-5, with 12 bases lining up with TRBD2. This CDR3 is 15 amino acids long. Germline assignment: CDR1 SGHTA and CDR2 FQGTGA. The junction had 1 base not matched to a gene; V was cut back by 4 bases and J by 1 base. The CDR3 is CASSSSGGAQETQYF. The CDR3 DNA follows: TGTGCCAGCAGCTCTAGCGGGGGGGCCCAAGAGACCCAGTACTTC.

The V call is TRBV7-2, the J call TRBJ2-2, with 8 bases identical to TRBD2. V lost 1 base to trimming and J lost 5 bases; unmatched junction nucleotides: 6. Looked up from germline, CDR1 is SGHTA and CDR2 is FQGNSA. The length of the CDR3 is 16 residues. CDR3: CASSLGGRGGTGELFF. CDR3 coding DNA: TGTGCCAGCAGCTTAGGGGGTCGCGGGGGGACCGGGGAGCTGTTTTTT.

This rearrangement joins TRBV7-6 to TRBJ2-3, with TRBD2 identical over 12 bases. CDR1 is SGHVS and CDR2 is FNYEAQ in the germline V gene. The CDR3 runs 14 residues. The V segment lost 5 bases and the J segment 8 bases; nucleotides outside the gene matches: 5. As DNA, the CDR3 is TGTGCCAGCAGCACTCTGACTAGCGGGGGTACGCAGTATTTT. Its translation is CASSTLTSGGTQYF.

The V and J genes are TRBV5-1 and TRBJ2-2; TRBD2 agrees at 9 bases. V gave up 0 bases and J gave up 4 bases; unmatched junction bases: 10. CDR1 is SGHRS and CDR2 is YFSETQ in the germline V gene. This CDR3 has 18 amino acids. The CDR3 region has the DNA TGCGCCAGCAGCTTGGAGTCGCGGGGGGGCCTGGGCACCGGGGAGCTGTTTTTT. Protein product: CASSLESRGGLGTGELFF.

The CDR3 protein is CASSAGQIQETQYF. DNA of the CDR3: TGCGCCAGCAGCGCCGGACAGATCCAAGAGACCCAGTACTTC. The V and J genes are TRBV5-1 and TRBJ2-5; D might be TRBD1 (6 bases). Germline-derived CDR1 and CDR2 are SGHRS and YFSETQ. The CDR3 has 14 residues. Trimming pared 4 bases from V and 1 base from J, leaving 11 bases between.

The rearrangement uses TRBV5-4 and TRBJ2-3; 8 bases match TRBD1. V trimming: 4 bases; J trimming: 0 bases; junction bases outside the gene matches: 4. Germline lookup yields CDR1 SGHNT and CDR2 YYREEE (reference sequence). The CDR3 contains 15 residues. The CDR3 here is CASSSRTGSTDTQYF. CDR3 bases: TGTGCCAGCAGCAGCCGGACAGGGAGCACAGATACGCAGTATTTT.

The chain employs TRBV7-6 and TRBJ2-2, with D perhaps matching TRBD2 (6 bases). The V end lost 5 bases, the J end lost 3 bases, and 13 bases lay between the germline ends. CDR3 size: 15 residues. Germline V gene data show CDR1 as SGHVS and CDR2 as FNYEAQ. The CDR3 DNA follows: TGTGCCAGCAGCGGATGGGGGGAGCACACCGGGGAGCTGTTTTTT. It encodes CASSGWGEHTGELFF.

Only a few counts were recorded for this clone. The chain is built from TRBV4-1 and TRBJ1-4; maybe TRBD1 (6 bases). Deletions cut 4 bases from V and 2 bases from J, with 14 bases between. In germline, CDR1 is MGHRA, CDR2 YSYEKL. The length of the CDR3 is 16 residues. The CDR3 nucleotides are TGCGCCAGCAGCCGCCAACAGGGAGTGACTAATGAAAAACTGTTTTTT. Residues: CASSRQQGVTNEKLFF.

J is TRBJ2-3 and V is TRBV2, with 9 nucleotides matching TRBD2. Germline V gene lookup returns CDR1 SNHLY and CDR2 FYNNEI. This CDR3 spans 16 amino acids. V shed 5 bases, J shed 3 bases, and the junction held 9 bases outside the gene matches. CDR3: CASSLGRGGITDTQYF. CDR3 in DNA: TGTGCCAGCAGTCTGGGGCGGGGGGGCATTACAGATACGCAGTATTTT.

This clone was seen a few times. The CDR3 DNA is TGTGCCAGCAGTACATGGGGGACTGCGGATGGCTACACCTTC. It specifies CASSTWGTADGYTF. The genes are TRBV6-6 and TRBJ1-2; possible D gene TRBD1, 5 bases. The CDR3 sequence is 14 residues long. Germline CDR1 reads MNHNY; CDR2 reads SVGAGI (reference sequence). V lost 5 bases and J 6 bases, leaving 16 bases between the germline ends.

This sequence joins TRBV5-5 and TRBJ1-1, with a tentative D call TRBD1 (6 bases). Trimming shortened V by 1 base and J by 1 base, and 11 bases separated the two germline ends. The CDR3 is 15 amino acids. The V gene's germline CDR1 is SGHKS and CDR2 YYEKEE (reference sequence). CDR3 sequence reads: CASSLRDNRNTEAFF. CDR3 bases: TGTGCCAGCAGCTTGCGGGACAACCGGAACACTGAAGCTTTCTTT.

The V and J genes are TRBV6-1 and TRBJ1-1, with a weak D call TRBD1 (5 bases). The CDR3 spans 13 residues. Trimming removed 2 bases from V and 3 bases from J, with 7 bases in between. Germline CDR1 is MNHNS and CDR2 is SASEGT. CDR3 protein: CASSEWGDTEAFF. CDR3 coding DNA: TGTGCCAGCAGTGAATGGGGGGACACTGAAGCTTTCTTT.

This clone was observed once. Written as DNA, the CDR3 is TGTGCCAGTAGTCCCCGGGGATCCCCTGAAGCTTTCTTT. This translates into CASSPRGSPEAFF. V and J are TRBV19 and TRBJ1-1; D ambiguous. Trimming shortened V by 5 bases and J by 6 bases, and 13 bases separated the two germline ends. The CDR3 has 13 residues. Germline CDR1 and CDR2: LNHDA and SQIVND (reference sequence).

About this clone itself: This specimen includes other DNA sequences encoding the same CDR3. The CDR3: CASSLGGSSYNEQFF. The DNA of the CDR3 is TGCGCCAGCAGCTTGGGGGGCAGCTCCTACAATGAGCAGTTCTTC. The genes are TRBV5-1 and TRBJ2-1; possible D gene TRBD1, 5 bases. The CDR3 runs to 15 residues. CDR1 and CDR2 (germline): SGHRS, YFSETQ. Trimming stripped 0 bases from V and 0 bases from J, with 7 bases between.

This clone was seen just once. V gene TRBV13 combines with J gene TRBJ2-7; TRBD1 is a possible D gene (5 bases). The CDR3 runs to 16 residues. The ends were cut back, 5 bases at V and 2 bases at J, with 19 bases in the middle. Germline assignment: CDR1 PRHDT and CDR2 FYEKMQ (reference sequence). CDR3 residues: CASSHTLAKGPYEQYF. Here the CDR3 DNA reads TGTGCCAGCAGCCATACCCTGGCGAAGGGGCCCTACGAGCAGTACTTC.

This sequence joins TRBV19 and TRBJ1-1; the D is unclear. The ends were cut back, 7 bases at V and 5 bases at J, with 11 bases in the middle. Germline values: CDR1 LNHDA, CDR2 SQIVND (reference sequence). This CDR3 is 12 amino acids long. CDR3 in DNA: TGTGCCAGTACCTCGTCCCTAACTGAAGCTTTCTTT. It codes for CASTSSLTEAFF.

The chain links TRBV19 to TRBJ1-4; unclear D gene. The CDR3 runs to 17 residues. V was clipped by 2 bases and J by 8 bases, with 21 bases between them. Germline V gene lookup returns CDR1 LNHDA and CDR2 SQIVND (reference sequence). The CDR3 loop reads CASSIPIGRPGGEKLFF. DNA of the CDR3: TGTGCCAGTAGTATACCAATAGGACGGCCCGGAGGGGAAAAACTGTTTTTT.

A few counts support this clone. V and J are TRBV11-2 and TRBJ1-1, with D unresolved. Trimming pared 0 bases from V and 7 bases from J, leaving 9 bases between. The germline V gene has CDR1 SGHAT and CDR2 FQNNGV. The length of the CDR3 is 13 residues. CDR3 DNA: TGTGCCAGCAGCTTAGAGGCGGGCAGTGAAGCTTTCTTT. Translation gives CASSLEAGSEAFF.

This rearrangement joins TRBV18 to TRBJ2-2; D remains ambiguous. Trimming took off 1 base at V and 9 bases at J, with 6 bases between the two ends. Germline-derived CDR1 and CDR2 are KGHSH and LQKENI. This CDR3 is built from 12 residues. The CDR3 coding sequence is TGTGCCAGCTCACCACGCGAGAGGGAGCTGTTTTTT. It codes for CASSPRERELFF.

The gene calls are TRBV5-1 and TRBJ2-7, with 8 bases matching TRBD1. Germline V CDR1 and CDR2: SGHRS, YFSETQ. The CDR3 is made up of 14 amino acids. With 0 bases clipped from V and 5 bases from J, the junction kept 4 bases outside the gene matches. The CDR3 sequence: CASSLEDRAHEQYF. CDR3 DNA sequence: TGCGCCAGCAGCTTGGAGGACAGGGCCCACGAGCAGTACTTC.

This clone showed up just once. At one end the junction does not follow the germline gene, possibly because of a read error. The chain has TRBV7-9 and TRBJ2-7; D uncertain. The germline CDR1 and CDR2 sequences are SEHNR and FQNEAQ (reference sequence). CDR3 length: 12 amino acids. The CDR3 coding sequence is TGTTCCAGCAGCTCACTTTTCTACGAGCAGTACTTC. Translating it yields CSSSSLFYEQYF.

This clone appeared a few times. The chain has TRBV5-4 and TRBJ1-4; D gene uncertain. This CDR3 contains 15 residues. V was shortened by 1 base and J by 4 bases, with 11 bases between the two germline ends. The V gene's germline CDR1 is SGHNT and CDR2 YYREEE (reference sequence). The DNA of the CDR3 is TGTGCCAGCAGCTTGTATGGAGGACGTAATGAAAAACTGTTTTTT. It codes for CASSLYGGRNEKLFF.

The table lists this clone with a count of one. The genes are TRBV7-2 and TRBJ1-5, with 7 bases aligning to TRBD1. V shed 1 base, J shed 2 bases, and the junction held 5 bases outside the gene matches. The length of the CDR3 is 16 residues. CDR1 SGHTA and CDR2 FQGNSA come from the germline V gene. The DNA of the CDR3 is TGTGCCAGCAGCTTAGGAGGGGGCATTGGCAATCAGCCCCAGCATTTT. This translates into CASSLGGGIGNQPQHF.

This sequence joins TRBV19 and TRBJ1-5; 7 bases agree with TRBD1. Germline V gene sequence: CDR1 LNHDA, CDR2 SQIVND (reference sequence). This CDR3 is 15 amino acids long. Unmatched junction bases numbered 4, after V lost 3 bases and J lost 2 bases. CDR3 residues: CASSMKGAGNQPQHF. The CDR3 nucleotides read TGTGCCAGTAGTATGAAGGGGGCCGGCAATCAGCCCCAGCATTTT.